A single sample is the source of the 17 T cell receptor beta chains below, sequenced in a study of cytomegalovirus exposure and HLA in healthy donors. Here immunoSEQ multiplex PCR was the method, and the copy in TCRdb shows in-frame clones only, minus some. The repertoire holds 220,000 or so clones, with approximately 88% as singletons. The sample comprised PBMCs. The source of these receptors is a woman aged 30 to 39 in good health and CMV-seropositive.

The rearrangement joins TRBV9 to TRBJ2-3; D uncertain. The ends were cut back, 0 bases at V and 3 bases at J, with 8 bases in the middle. Germline CDR1 is SGDLS and CDR2 is YYNGEE. This CDR3 is 14 amino acids long. This CDR3 is CASSVGLFTDTQYF. DNA for the CDR3: TGTGCCAGCAGCGTAGGGCTGTTTACAGATACGCAGTATTTT.

This clone has just a few counts. The CDR3 loop reads CSVHDNVDTQYF. The DNA for the CDR3 is TGCAGCGTCCACGACAACGTCGATACGCAGTATTTT. The rearrangement joins TRBV29-1 to TRBJ2-3; D gene ambiguous. The ends were cut back, 6 bases at V and 6 bases at J, with 13 bases in the middle. The CDR3 spans 12 residues. Germline lookup yields CDR1 SQVTM and CDR2 ANQGSEA.

The gene calls are TRBV30 and TRBJ1-1; D not resolved. In germline, CDR1 is GTSNPN, CDR2 SVGIG (reference sequence). The CDR3 spans 14 residues. V gave up 2 bases and J gave up 3 bases, with 13 bases separating them. CDR3: CAWSRSLGYTEAFF. CDR3 nucleotides: TGTGCCTGGAGTAGGAGCCTTGGATACACTGAAGCTTTCTTT.

In the case of this clone: The sample holds other DNA sequences that translate to the same CDR3. CDR3 residues: CSGGGQQETQYF. CDR3 DNA sequence: TGCAGCGGAGGGGGCCAACAAGAGACCCAGTACTTC. The chain joins TRBV29-1 to TRBJ2-5; 7 bases map to TRBD1. The trim removed 7 bases at V and 2 bases at J, leaving 4 bases unmatched. The CDR3 runs 12 residues. Germline-derived CDR1 and CDR2 are SQVTM and ANQGSEA.

V usage is TRBV11-3 and J usage is TRBJ2-7; D is ambiguous. Germline V gene lookup returns CDR1 SGHNT and CDR2 YENEEA. V was clipped by 5 bases and J by 1 base, with 6 bases between them. The CDR3 covers 12 residues. The CDR3: CASSQGSYEQYF. The DNA of the CDR3 is TGTGCCAGCAGCCAAGGTTCCTACGAGCAGTACTTC.

The rearrangement links TRBV5-1 to TRBJ2-1, with 9 bases identical to TRBD1. Trimming at V came to 0 bases and at J to 7 bases, leaving 11 bases not matched to a gene. Germline V gene data show CDR1 as SGHRS and CDR2 as YFSETQ. The CDR3 loop spans 17 amino acids. CDR3 sequence reads: CASSLGGSGGQGNEQFF. CDR3 DNA: TGCGCCAGCAGCTTGGGAGGGTCGGGTGGACAGGGGAATGAGCAGTTCTTC.

This chain uses TRBV27 with TRBJ2-3; weak D call: TRBD1 (6 bases). Germline assignment: CDR1 MNHEY and CDR2 SMNVEV (reference sequence). V was pared by 5 bases and J by 3 bases, with 9 bases between. This CDR3 comprises 13 residues. Here the CDR3 reads CASSVTGTDTQYF. The CDR3 region has the DNA TGTGCCAGCAGTGTAACAGGGACAGATACGCAGTATTTT.

The chain links TRBV9 to TRBJ2-2; D not resolved. With 4 bases removed from V and 5 bases from J, the gap between germline ends came to 12 bases. Germline V gene sequence: CDR1 SGDLS, CDR2 YYNGEE. There are 14 residues in the CDR3. In DNA form, the CDR3 reads TGTGCCAGCAGCATTACTTACAAGACCGGGGAGCTGTTTTTT. Residues: CASSITYKTGELFF.

This clone was counted only a few times. V is TRBV4-3 and J is TRBJ1-1; D is uncertain. The CDR3 sequence is 14 residues long. Germline CDR1 is LGHNA and CDR2 is YSLEER. V was pared by 2 bases and J by 5 bases, with 12 bases between. In DNA, the CDR3 is TGCGCCAGCAGCCAAACACTCGGGGAGACTGAAGCTTTCTTT. Protein: CASSQTLGETEAFF.

This chain joins TRBV30 and TRBJ2-7, with 7 bases that match TRBD1. This CDR3 region has 13 residues. With 5 bases clipped from V and 2 bases from J, the junction kept 6 bases outside the gene matches. Germline assignment: CDR1 GTSNPN and CDR2 SVGIG (reference sequence). CDR3 region: CAWSSGTAYEQYF. CDR3 DNA sequence: TGTGCCTGGTCATCCGGGACAGCCTACGAGCAGTACTTC.

The chain joins TRBV19 to TRBJ2-7; TRBD1 aligns across 7 bases. Per the germline V gene, CDR1 is LNHDA and CDR2 is SQIVND (reference sequence). CDR3 size: 17 residues. V shed 3 bases and J 2 bases; nucleotides not matched to a gene: 13. The CDR3 region has the DNA TGTGCCAGTAGTATTCGGGGAGCAGGTCAGGGGGCCTACGAGCAGTACTTC. It codes for CASSIRGAGQGAYEQYF. Full variable domain (outside the CDR3, taken from reference TRBV19 and TRBJ2-7): DGGITQSPKYLFRKEGQNVTLSCEQNLNHDAMYWYRQDPGQGLRLIYYSQIVNDFQKGDIAEGYSVSREKKESFPLTVTSAQKNPTAFYLCASSIRGAGQGAYEQYFGPGTRLTVT.

This chain joins TRBV15 and TRBJ1-1, with 7 bases identical to TRBD1. CDR3 length: 14 amino acids. CDR1 is LNHNV, CDR2 YYDKDF, per germline (reference sequence). J was trimmed by 4 bases and V by 1 base; bases with no gene match: 3. The CDR3: CATSRGAGGTEAFF. CDR3 in DNA: TGTGCCACCAGCAGAGGTGCAGGGGGCACTGAAGCTTTCTTT.

In the case of this clone: The sample has other DNA sequences that encode this CDR3 too. The V call is TRBV27, the J call TRBJ2-7, with D perhaps matching TRBD2 (6 bases). There are 12 residues in the CDR3. The germline V and J ends were trimmed by 5 bases and 5 bases, with 10 bases remaining between them. Germline V gene lookup returns CDR1 MNHEY and CDR2 SMNVEV (reference sequence). CDR3 protein: CASSLGGDEQYF. CDR3 in DNA: TGTGCCAGCAGTCTAGGAGGGGACGAGCAGTACTTC.

The chain carries TRBV2 and TRBJ1-4; D not resolved. CDR1 and CDR2 (germline): SNHLY, FYNNEI. CDR3 length: 15 amino acids. V was trimmed by 6 bases and J by 0 bases, leaving 11 bases between them. CDR3 nucleotide sequence: TGTGCCAGCAGCCCCGCAGGTGCAACTAATGAAAAACTGTTTTTT. Protein sequence: CASSPAGATNEKLFF.

This chain connects TRBV2 to TRBJ2-7, with D unclear. In germline, CDR1 is SNHLY, CDR2 FYNNEI. V lost 6 bases and J lost 4, with 13 bases in between. There are 13 residues in the CDR3. The CDR3 region is CASRDGRSYEQYF. In DNA form, the CDR3 reads TGTGCCAGCAGGGATGGACGGTCATACGAGCAGTACTTC.

The chain recombines TRBV7-2 with TRBJ1-2; D remains ambiguous. Looked up from germline, CDR1 is SGHTA and CDR2 is FQGNSA. The CDR3 is 12 residues long. V shed 3 bases and J shed 4 bases, with 6 bases lying between them. The CDR3 region is CASSLGFYGYTF. In DNA form, the CDR3 reads TGTGCCAGCAGCTTGGGTTTCTATGGCTACACCTTC.

The chain is built from TRBV5-1 and TRBJ2-1; D may be TRBD1 (6 bases). V lost 4 bases and J lost 6, with 11 bases in between. Germline assignment: CDR1 SGHRS and CDR2 YFSETQ. The CDR3 loop spans 13 amino acids. CDR3 coding DNA: TGCGCCAGCAGCCACAGGGCCTCCAATGAGCAGTTCTTC. This gives the protein CASSHRASNEQFF. The full variable domain, rest sourced from reference TRBV5-1 and TRBJ2-1, is KAGVTQTPRYLIKTRGQQVTLSCSPISGHRSVSWYQQTPGQGLQFLFEYFSETQRNKGNFPGRFSGRQFSNSRSEMNVSTLELGDSALYLCASSHRASNEQFFGPGTRLTVL.